These T cell receptor beta chains were read from a single sample in a study of blood T cell repertoires in COVID-19. TCRdb's copy holds only in-frame clones and misses some; the assay was immunoSEQ multiplex PCR. Found here are almost 200,000 clones, less than 90% of them singletons; the top ten hold roughly 0.78%. Material for sequencing was peripheral blood. These receptors were collected from a woman aged 70 to 79 with acute or convalescent COVID-19. Each CDR3 is given without its conserved first and last residue. The order of the fields is J gene, V gene, CDR3 protein.

TRBJ1-3,TRBV27,ASSPGQTGNTIY
TRBJ1-6,TRBV12-3/TRBV12-4,ASSGQGHSPLH
TRBJ2-2,TRBV29-1,SVDGRNTGELF
TRBJ1-1,TRBV29-1,SVGLQGVWTEAF
TRBJ2-7,TRBV21-1,ASKMASDKYEQY
TRBJ1-5,TRBV6-2/TRBV6-3,ASSYLTVNQPQH
TRBJ2-3,TRBV25-1,ASSTGMGADTQY
TRBJ1-2,TRBV7-2,ASSTQGGNYGYT
TRBJ2-7,TRBV5-4,ASSPRLATSYEQY
TRBJ1-1,TRBV7-9,ASSFQGNTEAF